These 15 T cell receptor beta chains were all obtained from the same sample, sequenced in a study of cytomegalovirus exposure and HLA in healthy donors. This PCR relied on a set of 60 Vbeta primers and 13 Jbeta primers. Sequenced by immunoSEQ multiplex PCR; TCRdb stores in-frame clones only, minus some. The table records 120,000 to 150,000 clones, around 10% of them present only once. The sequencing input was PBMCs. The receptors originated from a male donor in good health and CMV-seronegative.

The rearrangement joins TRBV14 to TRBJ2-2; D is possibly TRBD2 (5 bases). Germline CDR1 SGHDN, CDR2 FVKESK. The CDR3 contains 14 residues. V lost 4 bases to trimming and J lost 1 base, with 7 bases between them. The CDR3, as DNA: TGTGCCAGCAGCCCGGGGAGGAACACCGGGGAGCTGTTTTTT. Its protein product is CASSPGRNTGELFF.

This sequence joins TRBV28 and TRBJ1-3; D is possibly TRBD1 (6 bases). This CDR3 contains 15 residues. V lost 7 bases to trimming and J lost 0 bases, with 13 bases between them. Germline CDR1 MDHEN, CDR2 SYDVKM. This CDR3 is CASTTSQGSGNTIYF. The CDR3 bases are TGTGCCAGCACGACCTCACAGGGCTCTGGAAACACCATATATTTT. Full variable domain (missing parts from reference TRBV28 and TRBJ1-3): DVKVTQSSRYLVKRTGEKVFLECVQDMDHENMFWYRQDPGLGLRLIYFSYDVKMKEKGDIPEGYSVSREKKERFSLILESASTNQTSMYLCASTTSQGSGNTIYFGEGSWLTVV.

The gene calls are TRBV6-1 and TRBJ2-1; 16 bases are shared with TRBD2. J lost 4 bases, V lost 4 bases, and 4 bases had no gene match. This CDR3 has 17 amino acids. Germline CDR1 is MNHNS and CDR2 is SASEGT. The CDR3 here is CASSAGLAGGRYNEQFF. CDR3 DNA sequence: TGTGCCAGCAGTGCGGGACTAGCGGGAGGGCGTTACAATGAGCAGTTCTTC.

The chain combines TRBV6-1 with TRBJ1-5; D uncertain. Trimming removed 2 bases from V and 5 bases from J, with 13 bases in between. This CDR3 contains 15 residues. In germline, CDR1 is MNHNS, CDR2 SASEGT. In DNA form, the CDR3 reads TGTGCCAGCAGTGAACTTCTCCCCCGGGATCAGCCCCAGCATTTT. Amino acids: CASSELLPRDQPQHF.

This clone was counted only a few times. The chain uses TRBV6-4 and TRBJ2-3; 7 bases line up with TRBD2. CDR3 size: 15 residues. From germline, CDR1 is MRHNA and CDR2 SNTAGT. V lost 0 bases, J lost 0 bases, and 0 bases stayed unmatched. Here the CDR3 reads CASSDSGGSTDTQYF. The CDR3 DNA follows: TGTGCCAGCAGTGACTCGGGGGGGAGCACAGATACGCAGTATTTT.

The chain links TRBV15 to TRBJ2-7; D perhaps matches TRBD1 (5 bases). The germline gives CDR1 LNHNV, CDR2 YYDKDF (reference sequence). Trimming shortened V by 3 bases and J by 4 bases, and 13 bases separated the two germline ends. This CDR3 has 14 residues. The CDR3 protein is CATSRDPTDYEQYF. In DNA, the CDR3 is TGTGCCACCAGCAGGGACCCGACAGATTACGAGCAGTACTTC.

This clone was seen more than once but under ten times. The CDR3, as DNA: TGTGCCAGCAGCTCGAGAGCTCAGACAGGGACGCAGTATTTT. Its translation: CASSSRAQTGTQYF. This rearrangement joins TRBV7-7 to TRBJ2-3; TRBD1 agrees at 7 bases. CDR1 SSHAT and CDR2 FNYEAQ come from the germline V gene (reference sequence). CDR3 length: 14 residues. V shed 4 bases and J 9 bases; nucleotides not matched to a gene: 10. Supplemented by reference TRBV7-7 and TRBJ2-3, the full variable domain reads GAGVSQSPRYKVTKRGQDVTLRCDPISSHATLYWYQQALGQGPEFLTYFNYEAQPDKSGLPSDRFSAERPEGSISTLTIQRTEQRDSAMYRCASSSRAQTGTQYFGPGTRLTVL.

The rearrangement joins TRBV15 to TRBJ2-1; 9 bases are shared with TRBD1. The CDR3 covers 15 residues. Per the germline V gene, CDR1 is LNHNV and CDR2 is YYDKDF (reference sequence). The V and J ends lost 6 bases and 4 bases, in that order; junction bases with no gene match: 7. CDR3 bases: TGTGCCACCAGTCCGGGGACAGGGCATTACAATGAGCAGTTCTTC. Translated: CATSPGTGHYNEQFF.

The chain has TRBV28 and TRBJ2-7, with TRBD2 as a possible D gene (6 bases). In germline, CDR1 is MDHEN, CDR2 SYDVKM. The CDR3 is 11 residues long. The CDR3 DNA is TGTGCAGCCGGGAGTTACTACGAGCAGTACTTC. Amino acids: CAAGSYYEQYF. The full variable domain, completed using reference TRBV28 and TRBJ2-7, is DVKVTQSSRYLVKRTGEKVFLECVQDMDHENMFWYRQDPGLGLRLIYFSYDVKMKEKGDIPEGYSVSREKKERFSLILESASTNQTSMYLCAAGSYYEQYFGPGTRLTVT.

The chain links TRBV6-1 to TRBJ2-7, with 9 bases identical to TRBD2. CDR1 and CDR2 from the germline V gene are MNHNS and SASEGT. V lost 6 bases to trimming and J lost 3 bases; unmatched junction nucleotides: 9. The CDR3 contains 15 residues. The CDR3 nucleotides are TGTGCCAGCAGACTAAGCGGGGGGCCGGACTACGAGCAGTACTTC. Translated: CASRLSGGPDYEQYF.

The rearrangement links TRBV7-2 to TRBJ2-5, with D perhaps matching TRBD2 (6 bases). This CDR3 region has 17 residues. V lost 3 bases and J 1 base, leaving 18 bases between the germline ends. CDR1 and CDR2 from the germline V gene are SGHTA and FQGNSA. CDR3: CASSFHPTGGFQETQYF. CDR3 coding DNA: TGTGCCAGCAGCTTCCACCCCACTGGAGGGTTCCAAGAGACCCAGTACTTC.

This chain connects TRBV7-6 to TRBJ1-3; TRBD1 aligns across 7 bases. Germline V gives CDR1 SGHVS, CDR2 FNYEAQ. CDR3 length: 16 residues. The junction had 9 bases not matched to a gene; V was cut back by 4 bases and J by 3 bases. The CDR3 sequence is CASSSRQGGNGNTIYF. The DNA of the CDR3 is TGTGCCAGCAGCTCCCGACAGGGTGGTAATGGAAACACCATATATTTT. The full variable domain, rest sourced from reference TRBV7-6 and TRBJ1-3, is GAGVSQSPRYKVTKRGQDVALRCDPISGHVSLYWYRQALGQGPEFLTYFNYEAQQDKSGLPNDRFSAERPEGSISTLTIQRTEQRDSAMYRCASSSRQGGNGNTIYFGEGSWLTVV.

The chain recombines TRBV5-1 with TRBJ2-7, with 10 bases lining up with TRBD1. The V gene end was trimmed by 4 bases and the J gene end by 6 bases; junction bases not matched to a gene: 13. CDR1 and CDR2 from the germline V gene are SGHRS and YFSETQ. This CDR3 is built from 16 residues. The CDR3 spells CASSPAPGQGPGEQYF. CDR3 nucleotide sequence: TGCGCCAGCAGCCCAGCACCGGGACAGGGGCCGGGCGAGCAGTACTTC.

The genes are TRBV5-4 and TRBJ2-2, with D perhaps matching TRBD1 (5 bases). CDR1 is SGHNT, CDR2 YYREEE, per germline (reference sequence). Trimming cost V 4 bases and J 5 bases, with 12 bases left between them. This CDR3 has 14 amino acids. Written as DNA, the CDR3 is TGTGCCAGCAGCCATACAGGTAGAACCGGGGAGCTGTTTTTT. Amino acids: CASSHTGRTGELFF.

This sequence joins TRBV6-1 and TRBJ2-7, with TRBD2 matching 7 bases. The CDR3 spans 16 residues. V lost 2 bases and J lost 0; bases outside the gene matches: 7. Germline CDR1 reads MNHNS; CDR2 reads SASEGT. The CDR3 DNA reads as TGTGCCAGCAGTGAAAGTTCGGGACTACCCTCCTACGAGCAGTACTTC. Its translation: CASSESSGLPSYEQYF.